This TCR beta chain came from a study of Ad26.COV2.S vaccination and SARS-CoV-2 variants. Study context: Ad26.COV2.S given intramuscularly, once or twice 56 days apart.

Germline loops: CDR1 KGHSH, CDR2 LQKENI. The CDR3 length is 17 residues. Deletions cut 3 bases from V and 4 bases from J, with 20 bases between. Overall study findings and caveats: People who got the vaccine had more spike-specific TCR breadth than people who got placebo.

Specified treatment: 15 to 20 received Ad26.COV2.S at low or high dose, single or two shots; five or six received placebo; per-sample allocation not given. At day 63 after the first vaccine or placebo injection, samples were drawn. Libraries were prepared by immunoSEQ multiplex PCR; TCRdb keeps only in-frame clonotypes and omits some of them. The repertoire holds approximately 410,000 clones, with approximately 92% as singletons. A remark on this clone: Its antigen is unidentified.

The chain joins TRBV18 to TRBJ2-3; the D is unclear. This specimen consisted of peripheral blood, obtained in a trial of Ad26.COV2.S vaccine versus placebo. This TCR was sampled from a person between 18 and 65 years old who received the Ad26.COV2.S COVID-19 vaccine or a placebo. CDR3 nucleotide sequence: TGTGCCAGCTCACCCTTGGGCGGAACGGTGGAAGCAGATACGCAGTATTTT. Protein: CASSPLGGTVEADTQYF.